The 20 T cell receptor beta chains below come from one sample, sequenced in a study of blood T cell repertoires in COVID-19. Using immunoSEQ multiplex PCR, the repertoire was profiled, and TCRdb retains in-frame clones only, with some absent. The data hold 350,000 to 450,000 clones, with about nine tenths observed a single time. The sample comprised peripheral blood. These receptors were collected from a woman aged 40 to 50 with COVID-19, enrolled during active disease.

The chain is built from TRBV28 and TRBJ2-4, with 11 positions matching TRBD2. This CDR3 is built from 19 residues. The V segment lost 5 bases and the J segment 3 bases; nucleotides outside the gene matches: 15. Germline V gene data show CDR1 as MDHEN and CDR2 as SYDVKM. In DNA form, the CDR3 reads TGTGCCAGCAGTCCCGGTAGAGTAGCGGGAGGGCCTGACAAAAACATTCAGTACTTC. It encodes CASSPGRVAGGPDKNIQYF. Full variable domain (rest looked up from reference TRBV28 and TRBJ2-4): DVKVTQSSRYLVKRTGEKVFLECVQDMDHENMFWYRQDPGLGLRLIYFSYDVKMKEKGDIPEGYSVSREKKERFSLILESASTNQTSMYLCASSPGRVAGGPDKNIQYFGAGTRLSVL.

On this clone itself: Different DNA sequences within this sample yield the same CDR3. The chain links TRBV9 to TRBJ2-5; D is ambiguous. CDR3 size: 13 residues. Germline V gene sequence: CDR1 SGDLS, CDR2 YYNGEE. V gave up 0 bases and J gave up 2 bases, with 5 bases separating them. In DNA form, the CDR3 reads TGTGCCAGCAGCGTAGCAGGTCAAGAGACCCAGTACTTC. This encodes CASSVAGQETQYF.

V gene TRBV27 combines with J gene TRBJ2-7; tentatively, D is TRBD1 (6 bases). This CDR3 contains 15 residues. Germline V gene lookup returns CDR1 MNHEY and CDR2 SMNVEV (reference sequence). Between the trimmed V and J ends, which lost 0 bases and 3 bases, there was a span of 12 bases. CDR3 DNA sequence: TGTGCCAGCAGTTTATCGGGACATTCATTCTACGAGCAGTACTTC. It translates to CASSLSGHSFYEQYF.

The chain carries TRBV2 and TRBJ1-2, with 9 bases matching TRBD1. Germline CDR1 and CDR2: SNHLY and FYNNEI. J was trimmed by 2 bases and V by 5 bases; bases with no gene match: 12. The CDR3 covers 17 residues. The CDR3 loop is CASSKQGARLGNYGYTF. DNA for the CDR3: TGTGCCAGCAGTAAACAGGGGGCGCGATTAGGGAACTATGGCTACACCTTC.

CDR3 nucleotide sequence: TGTGCCTCCGTGGGGGGGGCGGTTGGGGCCTATAATTCACCCCTCCACTTT. Translating it yields CASVGGAVGAYNSPLHF. The gene calls are TRBV2 and TRBJ1-6; possibly TRBD1 for D (6 bases). Deletions cut 11 bases from V and 2 bases from J, with 22 bases between. The CDR3 contains 17 residues. CDR1 and CDR2 (germline): SNHLY, FYNNEI.

This sequence joins TRBV6-5 and TRBJ1-1, with D unresolved. CDR1 is MNHEY, CDR2 SVGAGI, per germline. CDR3 size: 12 residues. V lost 0 bases and J 8 bases, leaving 7 bases between the germline ends. The CDR3 DNA follows: TGTGCCAGCAGTTACTCGAACGGGGAAGCTTTCTTT. This codes for CASSYSNGEAFF.

This clone has a single count. The J gene is TRBJ2-6, the V gene TRBV29-1, with 9 bases lining up with TRBD1. Germline V gives CDR1 SQVTM, CDR2 ANQGSEA. This CDR3 contains 17 residues. V trimming: 5 bases; J trimming: 2 bases; junction bases outside the gene matches: 10. In nucleotides, the CDR3 is TGCAGCGTTAAGGCCGGGACAGGGTTCACTGGGGCCAACGTCCTGACTTTC. Its protein product is CSVKAGTGFTGANVLTF. Variable domain in full (rest from reference TRBV29-1 and TRBJ2-6): SAVISQKPSRDICQRGTSLTIQCQVDSQVTMMFWYRQQPGQSLTLIATANQGSEATYESGFVIDKFPISRPNLTFSTLTVSNMSPEDSSIYLCSVKAGTGFTGANVLTFGAGSRLTVL.

V is TRBV29-1 and J is TRBJ1-2; 9 bases line up with TRBD1. The CDR3 contains 11 residues. Germline assignment: CDR1 SQVTM and CDR2 ANQGSEA. The V segment lost 4 bases and the J segment 6 bases; nucleotides outside the gene matches: 0. The CDR3 sequence: CSVGTGDGYTF. CDR3 DNA sequence: TGCAGCGTTGGGACAGGGGATGGCTACACCTTC.

This clone is a singleton in its sample. The chain combines TRBV3-1 (or the pseudogene TRBV3-2) with TRBJ1-5; possible D gene TRBD1, 5 bases. The V end was cut by 2 bases, the J end by 7 bases, with 9 bases between. Germline V lookup: CDR1 LGHDT, CDR2 YNNKEL (reference sequence). This CDR3 has 13 amino acids. This CDR3 reads CASSQRGGQPQHF. The CDR3 coding sequence is TGTGCCAGCAGCCAAAGGGGAGGCCAGCCCCAGCATTTT.

This sequence joins TRBV28 and TRBJ2-5; a possible D gene is TRBD2 (6 bases). V was cut by 6 bases and J by 4 bases, with 15 bases left in between. The germline V gene has CDR1 MDHEN and CDR2 SYDVKM. There are 14 residues in the CDR3. DNA for the CDR3: TGTGCCAGCAGGGGGACTCCCGCCCCAGAGACCCAGTACTTC. As protein: CASRGTPAPETQYF. Full variable domain (outside the CDR3, taken from reference TRBV28 and TRBJ2-5): DVKVTQSSRYLVKRTGEKVFLECVQDMDHENMFWYRQDPGLGLRLIYFSYDVKMKEKGDIPEGYSVSREKKERFSLILESASTNQTSMYLCASRGTPAPETQYFGPGTRLLVL.

The chain employs TRBV25-1 and TRBJ2-4, with a tentative D call TRBD1 (7 bases). Germline CDR1 is MGHDK and CDR2 is SYGVNS. This CDR3 contains 16 residues. Between the trimmed V and J ends, which lost 3 bases and 1 base, there was a span of 13 bases. CDR3 DNA sequence: TGTGCCAGCAGTGATGGTGGAGGGGGCGCCAAAAACATTCAGTACTTC. Amino acid sequence: CASSDGGGGAKNIQYF.

The rearrangement uses TRBV19 and TRBJ2-5; 10 bases match TRBD2. With V trimmed by 7 bases and J by 5 bases, 10 bases remained unmatched. From germline, CDR1 is LNHDA and CDR2 SQIVND (reference sequence). This CDR3 has 15 residues. CDR3 loop: CASMGASGSSETQYF. DNA for the CDR3: TGTGCCAGTATGGGCGCTAGCGGGAGTAGTGAGACCCAGTACTTC.

The chain has TRBV5-4 and TRBJ1-2; D perhaps matches TRBD1 (6 bases). With 3 bases removed from V and 8 bases from J, the gap between germline ends came to 23 bases. The germline V gene encodes CDR1 SGHNT and CDR2 YYREEE (reference sequence). This CDR3 is 16 amino acids long. CDR3 nucleotide sequence: TGTGCCAGCAGCTCGGGCACACAGGGATTCGCGCAAGGCTACACCTTC. It codes for CASSSGTQGFAQGYTF.

The chain joins TRBV5-5 to TRBJ1-1; D might be TRBD1 (5 bases). V lost 3 bases and J 0 bases, leaving 12 bases between the germline ends. CDR3 length: 15 residues. Germline loops: CDR1 SGHKS, CDR2 YYEKEE (reference sequence). The CDR3 loop reads CASSSYRTVNTEAFF. The DNA for the CDR3 is TGTGCCAGCAGCTCGTACAGGACCGTGAACACTGAAGCTTTCTTT.

The genes are TRBV28 and TRBJ2-7, with no clear D. The CDR3 runs 13 residues. Germline V gene lookup returns CDR1 MDHEN and CDR2 SYDVKM. Trimming stripped 6 bases from V and 6 bases from J, with 15 bases between. The CDR3 loop reads CASRPGPLAEQYF. CDR3 nucleotide sequence: TGTGCCAGCAGGCCGGGTCCCTTGGCCGAGCAGTACTTC.

The chain recombines TRBV6-5 with TRBJ2-7; 9 bases agree with TRBD2. CDR3 size: 15 residues. Germline CDR1 is MNHEY and CDR2 is SVGAGI. V dropped 0 bases and J dropped 7; count of bases not matched to a gene: 7. As DNA, the CDR3 is TGTGCCAGCAGTTACTCCGTCACGACTAGCGGTGAGCAGTACTTC. It encodes CASSYSVTTSGEQYF.

The chain links TRBV9 to TRBJ1-2; D is perhaps TRBD1 (5 bases). The CDR3 length is 15 residues. The germline V and J ends were trimmed by 3 bases and 8 bases, with 20 bases remaining between them. Per the germline V gene, CDR1 is SGDLS and CDR2 is YYNGEE. CDR3 in amino acids: CASSGGGTPMGGYTF. The CDR3 bases are TGTGCCAGCAGCGGAGGAGGGACGCCTATGGGGGGCTACACCTTC.

The gene calls are TRBV21-1 and TRBJ2-5; the table gives TRBD1 as D, unverified against the DNA. TRBV21-1 is given as a pseudogene. The CDR3 extends over 16 amino acids. The CDR3 spells CASKDTGQLKQETQYF. The CDR3 DNA reads TGTGCCAGCAAAGACACGGGACAGCTGAAACAAGAGACCCAGTACTTC.

Comments on this clone: Other nucleotide sequences from this sample produce the same CDR3. V usage is TRBV18 and J usage is TRBJ2-7; possible D gene TRBD1, 6 bases. This CDR3 region has 13 residues. The V end was cut by 6 bases, the J end by 1 base, with 10 bases between. CDR1 KGHSH and CDR2 LQKENI come from the germline V gene. CDR3: CASSRDRSYEQYF. The CDR3 DNA follows: TGTGCCAGCTCCCGTGACAGGTCCTACGAGCAGTACTTC.

The V gene is TRBV15, the J gene TRBJ1-6, with D possibly being TRBD1 (6 bases). The CDR3 length is 17 residues. Trimming took off 1 base at V and 4 bases at J, with 14 bases between the two ends. Germline CDR1 and CDR2: LNHNV and YYDKDF (reference sequence). The CDR3: CATSRGGLREYNSPLHF. In DNA, the CDR3 is TGTGCCACCAGCAGAGGGGGGCTGCGAGAGTATAATTCACCCCTCCACTTT.